Listed here are 27 T cell receptor beta chains from one sample, sequenced in a study of early stage breast cancer tumors. Sequencing used immunoSEQ multiplex PCR; TCRdb keeps in-frame clones, though not all of them. This table holds 65,000 to 75,000 clones, roughly 80% found once. The sample consisted of blood. The receptors were sampled from a person aged 35-50 years with breast cancer.

The chain couples TRBV9 to TRBJ1-5; no definite D call. In germline, CDR1 is SGDLS, CDR2 YYNGEE. The CDR3 extends over 14 amino acids. V gave up 3 bases and J gave up 0 bases, with 7 bases separating them. The CDR3 nucleotides are TGTGCCAGCAGCGGGGGAAATAGCAATCAGCCCCAGCATTTT. Amino acids: CASSGGNSNQPQHF.

The chain carries TRBV19 and TRBJ1-1; TRBD1 might be the D (5 bases). CDR3 length: 13 amino acids. Looked up from germline, CDR1 is LNHDA and CDR2 is SQIVND (reference sequence). V lost 7 bases and J 0 bases, leaving 9 bases between the germline ends. CDR3 residues: CASNQQVNTEAFF. DNA for the CDR3: TGTGCCAGTAACCAACAGGTGAACACTGAAGCTTTCTTT.

This clone appeared a single time. The rearrangement links TRBV5-6 to TRBJ2-2; unclear D gene. This CDR3 spans 14 amino acids. Germline lookup yields CDR1 SGHDT and CDR2 YYEEEE. V lost 5 bases to trimming and J lost 1 base, with 9 bases between them. CDR3 region: CASRLSGNTGELFF. In nucleotides, the CDR3 is TGTGCCAGCAGACTCTCAGGGAACACCGGGGAGCTGTTTTTT.

V usage is TRBV7-8 and J usage is TRBJ2-1; perhaps TRBD2 as D (5 bases). In germline, CDR1 is SGHVS, CDR2 FQNEAQ. V gave up 1 base and J gave up 7 bases, with 8 bases separating them. The CDR3 is 13 residues long. The CDR3 region has the DNA TGTGCCAGCAGCTTAGGGACTCCTAATGAGCAGTTCTTC. This translates into CASSLGTPNEQFF.

This rearrangement joins TRBV27 to TRBJ2-1, with TRBD2 identical over 7 bases. Per germline, CDR1 MNHEY and CDR2 SMNVEV (reference sequence). The ends lost 4 bases at V and 5 bases at J; junction bases unmatched: 5. The CDR3 runs 14 residues. CDR3: CASSSYTSDNEQFF. The CDR3 nucleotides are TGTGCCAGCAGTTCATACACTAGCGACAATGAGCAGTTCTTC.

The chain links TRBV6-1 to TRBJ2-3; no clear D gene. V lost 6 bases and J lost 7, with 8 bases in between. Germline CDR1 MNHNS, CDR2 SASEGT. This CDR3 region has 11 residues. CDR3 region: CASSLPNTQYF. The CDR3 DNA follows: TGTGCCAGCAGCCTCCCTAATACGCAGTATTTT.

J is TRBJ2-3 and V is TRBV19, with D possibly matching TRBD2 (6 bases). The V end was cut by 7 bases, the J end by 2 bases, with 25 bases between. Germline V gene lookup returns CDR1 LNHDA and CDR2 SQIVND (reference sequence). This CDR3 is 18 amino acids long. The CDR3 DNA follows: TGTGCCAGTAAAGGAGGGCACAATTTAGCCCAATACACAGATACGCAGTATTTT. This encodes CASKGGHNLAQYTDTQYF.

This clone is judged medium-sized (0.01 to 0.1%). V is TRBV18 and J is TRBJ1-2, with TRBD1 matching 7 bases. This CDR3 region has 14 residues. Germline CDR1 is KGHSH and CDR2 is LQKENI. The ends lost 4 bases at V and 7 bases at J; junction bases unmatched: 9. CDR3 in amino acids: CASSQTGERSGYTF. As DNA, the CDR3 is TGTGCCAGCTCACAAACAGGGGAGCGGAGTGGCTACACCTTC.

This clone was detected once. The V call is TRBV5-4, the J call TRBJ1-3; tentatively, D is TRBD1 (6 bases). The CDR3 contains 16 residues. The germline gives CDR1 SGHNT, CDR2 YYREEE (reference sequence). V gave up 3 bases and J gave up 0 bases, with 13 bases separating them. CDR3 loop: CASSSQQGPSGNTIYF. CDR3 nucleotides: TGTGCCAGCAGCTCGCAACAGGGACCCTCTGGAAACACCATATATTTT.

The chain has TRBV19 and TRBJ1-5; no reliable D call. The V end was cut by 3 bases, the J end by 4 bases, with 10 bases between. Germline CDR1 is LNHDA and CDR2 is SQIVND (reference sequence). CDR3 length: 14 amino acids. CDR3 sequence reads: CASSMVGYNQPQHF. The CDR3 DNA reads as TGTGCCAGTAGTATGGTGGGGTATAATCAGCCCCAGCATTTT.

The chain employs TRBV30 and TRBJ2-3; D possibly corresponds to TRBD1 (5 bases). The CDR3 is 16 amino acids. In germline, CDR1 is GTSNPN, CDR2 SVGIG (reference sequence). V was cut by 3 bases and J by 2 bases, with 18 bases left in between. The CDR3 loop is CAWRAYGRVTTDTQYF. DNA of the CDR3: TGTGCCTGGAGAGCCTATGGCAGGGTGACCACAGATACGCAGTATTTT.

A single count supports this clone. The V call is TRBV9, the J call TRBJ2-5; 7 positions agree with TRBD1. This CDR3 is 14 amino acids long. The germline V gene has CDR1 SGDLS and CDR2 YYNGEE. J was trimmed by 2 bases and V by 4 bases; bases with no gene match: 5. The CDR3 sequence: CASSPLGQQETQYF. The CDR3 DNA sequence: TGTGCCAGCAGCCCCCTGGGACAGCAAGAGACCCAGTACTTC.

The chain links TRBV13 to TRBJ2-3; the D gene is possibly TRBD1 (6 bases). There are 17 residues in the CDR3. Germline CDR1 and CDR2: PRHDT and FYEKMQ (reference sequence). Between the trimmed V and J ends, which lost 2 bases and 2 bases, there was a span of 17 bases. CDR3 amino acids: CASSLKTGTRDTDTQYF. The CDR3 DNA reads as TGTGCCAGCAGCTTAAAAACCGGGACACGAGACACAGATACGCAGTATTTT.

The count of this clone is one. This chain uses TRBV19 with TRBJ2-6; D is undetermined. The CDR3 has 16 amino acids. The germline V gene encodes CDR1 LNHDA and CDR2 SQIVND (reference sequence). Trimming took off 5 bases at V and 0 bases at J, with 11 bases between the two ends. The CDR3 protein is CASSGKGPSGANVLTF. CDR3 DNA sequence: TGTGCCAGTAGTGGAAAAGGCCCCTCTGGGGCCAACGTCCTGACTTTC. The whole variable domain, filled in from reference TRBV19 and TRBJ2-6, reads DGGITQSPKYLFRKEGQNVTLSCEQNLNHDAMYWYRQDPGQGLRLIYYSQIVNDFQKGDIAEGYSVSREKKESFPLTVTSAQKNPTAFYLCASSGKGPSGANVLTFGAGSRLTVL.

The rearrangement joins TRBV6-5 to TRBJ1-2, with 8 positions matching TRBD1. The trim removed 6 bases at V and 8 bases at J, leaving 11 bases unmatched. Germline V gene sequence: CDR1 MNHEY, CDR2 SVGAGI. This CDR3 region has 14 residues. The CDR3 nucleotides read TGTGCCAGCAGACCCCCCGCAGGGGGCTCGGGCTACACCTTC. Its translation is CASRPPAGGSGYTF.

The chain uses TRBV30 and TRBJ2-5, with D possibly being TRBD2 (6 bases). Trimming left V 0 bases short and J 0 bases short, with 14 bases between. The CDR3 length is 16 residues. Germline CDR1 and CDR2: GTSNPN and SVGIG (reference sequence). The CDR3 spells CAWSVGREWYQETQYF. DNA for the CDR3: TGTGCCTGGAGTGTAGGGCGGGAATGGTACCAAGAGACCCAGTACTTC.

V is TRBV6-6 and J is TRBJ2-7; 11 bases are shared with TRBD2. The V and J ends lost 5 bases and 7 bases, in that order; junction bases with no gene match: 10. The CDR3 has 15 residues. Germline lookup yields CDR1 MNHNY and CDR2 SVGAGI (reference sequence). CDR3 nucleotides: TGTGCCAGCAGTATGATAGCGGGAGGGCCCTGGGAGCAGTACTTC. Protein sequence: CASSMIAGGPWEQYF.

The chain recombines TRBV27 with TRBJ2-7; 7 nucleotides match TRBD2. The CDR3 has 13 residues. CDR1 is MNHEY and CDR2 is SMNVEV in the germline V gene (reference sequence). The J segment lost 3 bases and the V segment lost 5 bases, leaving 4 bases of the junction unmatched. The CDR3 loop reads CASSTSGVYEQYF. DNA of the CDR3: TGTGCCAGCAGTACCAGCGGGGTCTACGAGCAGTACTTC.

In the case of this clone: Other DNA sequences from this sample encode an identical CDR3 as well. V gene TRBV9 combines with J gene TRBJ1-1; D is perhaps TRBD1 (5 bases). Trimming shortened V by 0 bases and J by 1 base, and 7 bases separated the two germline ends. The germline V gene encodes CDR1 SGDLS and CDR2 YYNGEE. The CDR3 is 14 amino acids. CDR3: CASSVGGRNTEAFF. The CDR3 DNA follows: TGTGCCAGCAGCGTAGGGGGCAGGAACACTGAAGCTTTCTTT. Filled out from reference TRBV9 and TRBJ1-1, the complete variable domain reads DSGVTQTPKHLITATGQRVTLRCSPRSGDLSVYWYQQSLDQGLQFLIQYYNGEERAKGNILERFSAQQFPDLHSELNLSSLELGDSALYFCASSVGGRNTEAFFGQGTRLTVV.

The V gene is TRBV9, the J gene TRBJ2-3; TRBD2 is a possible D gene (6 bases). Trimming took 1 base from V and 6 from J, leaving 9 bases between them. The CDR3 is 13 residues long. Germline V CDR1 and CDR2: SGDLS, YYNGEE. The CDR3 loop is CASSVRGRDTQYF. The CDR3 bases are TGTGCCAGCAGCGTACGAGGGAGGGATACGCAGTATTTT.

V is TRBV9 and J is TRBJ2-3; D may be TRBD1 (6 bases). The CDR3 consists of 16 residues. Germline V gives CDR1 SGDLS, CDR2 YYNGEE. Trimming took 4 bases from V and 2 from J, leaving 17 bases between them. The CDR3 DNA sequence: TGTGCCAGCAGCTCCAACCGGGACATCCCCACAGATACGCAGTATTTT. It yields the protein CASSSNRDIPTDTQYF. Based on the CDR3 plus reference TRBV9 and TRBJ2-3, the full variable domain is DSGVTQTPKHLITATGQRVTLRCSPRSGDLSVYWYQQSLDQGLQFLIQYYNGEERAKGNILERFSAQQFPDLHSELNLSSLELGDSALYFCASSSNRDIPTDTQYFGPGTRLTVL.

The chain links TRBV11-1 to TRBJ2-7; the D is unclear. Germline V lookup: CDR1 SGHAT, CDR2 FQDESV (reference sequence). The CDR3 has 12 residues. With 5 bases removed from V and 3 bases from J, the gap between germline ends came to 8 bases. In DNA, the CDR3 is TGTGCCAGCAGCCCCGGGTTCTACGAGCAGTACTTC. Protein product: CASSPGFYEQYF.

The rearrangement links TRBV4-1 to TRBJ2-2; TRBD2 aligns across 12 bases. Trimming at V came to 0 bases and at J to 3 bases, leaving 5 bases not matched to a gene. This CDR3 spans 18 amino acids. Germline CDR1 reads MGHRA; CDR2 reads YSYEKL. CDR3 sequence (DNA): TGCGCCAGCAGCCAAGATCCTCTAGCGGGAGGGGACACCGGGGAGCTGTTTTTT. Amino acids: CASSQDPLAGGDTGELFF.

The chain recombines TRBV18 with TRBJ2-1; TRBD2 might be the D (6 bases). This CDR3 spans 15 amino acids. Trimming pared 2 bases from V and 3 bases from J, leaving 11 bases between. The germline gives CDR1 KGHSH, CDR2 LQKENI. The chain's CDR3 is CASSPRDLIYNEQFF. In DNA form, the CDR3 reads TGTGCCAGCTCACCAAGGGACTTGATCTACAATGAGCAGTTCTTC.

V is TRBV9 and J is TRBJ2-2; 8 bases fit TRBD2. Losses at the gene ends were 1 base for V and 1 base for J; bases not matched to a gene: 3. The CDR3 is 16 amino acids. CDR1 and CDR2 (germline): SGDLS, YYNGEE. CDR3 DNA sequence: TGTGCCAGCAGCGTAACGGGAGGGGGGAACACCGGGGAGCTGTTTTTT. It translates to CASSVTGGGNTGELFF.

The chain has TRBV6-5 and TRBJ1-2; D not certain. V was shortened by 1 base and J by 1 base, with 13 bases between the two germline ends. The CDR3 extends over 16 amino acids. Germline CDR1 is MNHEY and CDR2 is SVGAGI. The CDR3 sequence: CASSYYRAPFNYGYTF. CDR3 coding DNA: TGTGCCAGCAGTTACTACAGAGCCCCCTTTAACTATGGCTACACCTTC.

This rearrangement joins TRBV27 to TRBJ1-1; possibly TRBD1 for D (5 bases). Germline V gives CDR1 MNHEY, CDR2 SMNVEV (reference sequence). V was shortened by 5 bases and J by 7 bases, with 26 bases between the two germline ends. The CDR3 length is 17 residues. The CDR3 bases are TGTGCCAGCAGTAGAAAAGCGGCAGGGATTAGTTTTGGTGAAGCTTTCTTT. Protein: CASSRKAAGISFGEAFF.